A single sample gave rise to the 28 T cell receptor beta chains below, sequenced in a study of sequential checkpoint blockade in melanoma. Profiling relied on immunoSEQ multiplex PCR, and the TCRdb table lists in-frame clones only, not all of them. The sample holds fewer than 25,000 clones; approximately 78% are singletons and the top ten take 10%. The treatment: randomized to nivolumab then ipilimumab (arm A) or the reverse (arm B). The starting material was CD8+ T cells sorted from blood (inferred from file names), obtained from a patient given nivolumab and ipilimumab in sequence. The source is a human donor with melanoma.

The chain uses TRBV28 and TRBJ2-3; TRBD2 aligns across 9 bases. This CDR3 region has 15 residues. The germline CDR1 and CDR2 sequences are MDHEN and SYDVKM. After removal of 5 bases from V and 2 bases from J, the junction contained 5 bases not matched to a gene. The CDR3 nucleotides read TGTGCCAGCAGTCCATTAGCGGGAGTCACAGATACGCAGTATTTT. Encoded protein: CASSPLAGVTDTQYF.

This clone was found a few times. The chain links TRBV2 to TRBJ2-7, with D possibly matching TRBD1 (6 bases). Trimming removed 10 bases from V and 1 base from J, with 17 bases in between. The germline CDR1 and CDR2 sequences are SNHLY and FYNNEI. The CDR3 length is 14 residues. The CDR3 loop is CAISRQVDSYEQYF. The CDR3 nucleotides are TGTGCCATCTCCCGACAGGTAGATTCCTACGAGCAGTACTTC.

V and J are TRBV7-8 and TRBJ2-1; D is possibly TRBD2 (5 bases). Germline lookup yields CDR1 SGHVS and CDR2 FQNEAQ. This CDR3 comprises 15 residues. V was pared by 4 bases and J by 2 bases, with 12 bases between. CDR3 region: CASSSDLETYNEQFF. CDR3 coding DNA: TGTGCCAGCAGCTCGGACTTAGAAACCTACAATGAGCAGTTCTTC.

The V call is TRBV27, the J call TRBJ1-5, with 7 nucleotides matching TRBD1. J was trimmed by 6 bases and V by 5 bases; bases with no gene match: 7. Germline CDR1 reads MNHEY; CDR2 reads SMNVEV (reference sequence). The CDR3 has 14 amino acids. This CDR3 reads CASSQDRASQPQHF. The CDR3 DNA sequence: TGTGCCAGCAGTCAAGACAGGGCCAGTCAGCCCCAGCATTTT.

The J gene is TRBJ1-1, the V gene TRBV27, with D possibly matching TRBD1 (5 bases). Germline V gene data show CDR1 as MNHEY and CDR2 as SMNVEV (reference sequence). V was shortened by 5 bases and J by 0 bases, with 13 bases between the two germline ends. The CDR3 totals 15 residues. CDR3 sequence reads: CASSPGGGMNTEAFF. CDR3 sequence (DNA): TGTGCCAGCAGTCCCGGCGGGGGAATGAACACTGAAGCTTTCTTT.

This clone was seen more than once but under ten times. The rearrangement links TRBV27 to TRBJ2-1, with 8 bases lining up with TRBD2. Germline CDR1 MNHEY, CDR2 SMNVEV (reference sequence). The junction had 1 base not matched to a gene; V was cut back by 3 bases and J by 0 bases. This CDR3 has 15 residues. CDR3 sequence reads: CASSFRGGSYNEQFF. The CDR3 bases are TGTGCCAGCAGTTTTCGGGGGGGCTCCTACAATGAGCAGTTCTTC.

J is TRBJ2-7 and V is TRBV6-5; a possible D gene is TRBD1 (6 bases). V was clipped by 6 bases and J by 6 bases, with 9 bases between them. CDR3 length: 11 amino acids. Germline lookup yields CDR1 MNHEY and CDR2 SVGAGI. Written as DNA, the CDR3 is TGTGCCAGCAGGACAGGTCGCGAGCAGTACTTC. This translates into CASRTGREQYF.

The V call is TRBV4-3, the J call TRBJ1-4; D ambiguous. Per germline, CDR1 LGHNA and CDR2 YSLEER. The CDR3 runs to 16 residues. V was pared by 4 bases and J by 0 bases, with 12 bases between. CDR3 loop: CASSPVWASTNEKLFF. The CDR3 region has the DNA TGCGCCAGCAGCCCGGTTTGGGCTTCAACTAATGAAAAACTGTTTTTT.

V usage is TRBV5-6 and J usage is TRBJ2-5, with TRBD1 as a possible D gene (6 bases). V gave up 0 bases and J gave up 1 base, with 7 bases separating them. The germline V gene has CDR1 SGHDT and CDR2 YYEEEE. There are 14 residues in the CDR3. The CDR3 region has the DNA TGTGCCAGCAGCTTGGGGACAGTCCAAGAGACCCAGTACTTC. Protein sequence: CASSLGTVQETQYF.

Here the CDR3 reads CASNRGQGRTDTQYF. In DNA, the CDR3 is TGCGCCAGCAACCGGGGCCAGGGGCGCACAGATACGCAGTATTTT. The chain employs TRBV5-1 and TRBJ2-3; D might be TRBD1 (6 bases). The CDR3 sequence is 15 residues long. The V gene's germline CDR1 is SGHRS and CDR2 YFSETQ. Trimming stripped 6 bases from V and 1 base from J, with 15 bases between.

The chain combines TRBV9 with TRBJ2-1; 15 bases agree with TRBD2. The CDR3 spans 19 residues. J lost 9 bases, V lost 0 bases, and 13 bases had no gene match. Germline V gives CDR1 SGDLS, CDR2 YYNGEE. The CDR3 region has the DNA TGTGCCAGCAGCGTAGTTTCCTCGGGACTAGCGGGAGGTTACGGTGAGCAGTTCTTC. It specifies CASSVVSSGLAGGYGEQFF. Using reference TRBV9 and TRBJ2-1 for the parts outside the CDR3, the full variable domain is DSGVTQTPKHLITATGQRVTLRCSPRSGDLSVYWYQQSLDQGLQFLIQYYNGEERAKGNILERFSAQQFPDLHSELNLSSLELGDSALYFCASSVVSSGLAGGYGEQFFGPGTRLTVL.

This clone has only one observation. Here the CDR3 DNA reads TGCGCCAGCAGCCAAGATCTAGGGGGCCCTACTAACTATGGCTACACCTTC. Translation: CASSQDLGGPTNYGYTF. The chain uses TRBV4-1 and TRBJ1-2; 7 nucleotides align to TRBD1. Per germline, CDR1 MGHRA and CDR2 YSYEKL. The CDR3 is 17 residues long. The V segment lost 0 bases and the J segment 0 bases; nucleotides outside the gene matches: 7.

The chain employs TRBV27 and TRBJ1-5; D uncertain. This CDR3 has 14 residues. Germline V gives CDR1 MNHEY, CDR2 SMNVEV (reference sequence). The V gene lost 2 bases and the J gene lost 2 bases, with 7 bases spanning the gap. The DNA of the CDR3 is TGTGCCAGCAGTTTAGGGAGGGGCAATCAGCCCCAGCATTTT. Translating gives CASSLGRGNQPQHF.

This clone has a handful of counts. The CDR3 protein is CASSGRGSSYEQYF. The CDR3 DNA sequence: TGTGCCAGCAGCGGAAGGGGAAGCTCCTACGAGCAGTACTTC. This chain joins TRBV7-6 and TRBJ2-7, with D possibly matching TRBD1 (5 bases). V lost 5 bases and J lost 0, with 11 bases in between. CDR1 is SGHVS and CDR2 is FNYEAQ in the germline V gene. This CDR3 contains 14 residues.

The CDR3 nucleotides are TGTGCCAGCAGCTTAGTTCTGGGACAGGGGCCCCTCAATGAGCAGTTCTTC. Translation gives CASSLVLGQGPLNEQFF. The chain is built from TRBV11-2 and TRBJ2-1; 10 bases are shared with TRBD1. The CDR3 length is 17 residues. Looked up from germline, CDR1 is SGHAT and CDR2 is FQNNGV. The trim removed 1 base at V and 6 bases at J, leaving 9 bases unmatched.

This chain links TRBV7-8 with TRBJ2-2, with a weak D call TRBD1 (5 bases). The CDR3 spans 14 residues. The germline V gene has CDR1 SGHVS and CDR2 FQNEAQ. Trimming pared 10 bases from V and 1 base from J, leaving 13 bases between. CDR3 amino acids: CAIPDSVNTGELFF. Here the CDR3 DNA reads TGTGCCATCCCAGACAGCGTGAACACCGGGGAGCTGTTTTTT.

V is TRBV7-9 and J is TRBJ2-7; 11 nucleotides match TRBD2. With V trimmed by 7 bases and J by 3 bases, 5 bases remained unmatched. Germline lookup yields CDR1 SEHNR and CDR2 FQNEAQ (reference sequence). The CDR3 runs to 14 residues. The CDR3: CASNSLAGDYEQYF. In DNA, the CDR3 is TGTGCCAGCAACTCACTAGCGGGGGACTACGAGCAGTACTTC.

This clone is classed as medium-sized. The genes are TRBV7-9 and TRBJ1-2, with TRBD1 as a possible D gene (6 bases). Trimming took off 4 bases at V and 5 bases at J, with 17 bases between the two ends. Germline CDR1 and CDR2: SEHNR and FQNEAQ (reference sequence). The CDR3 runs to 15 residues. CDR3 loop: CASSSIKGTPYGYTF. DNA for the CDR3: TGTGCCAGCAGCTCGATTAAAGGGACACCTTATGGCTACACCTTC.

A single count supports this clone. V and J are TRBV13 and TRBJ1-1; the D is unclear. Germline V CDR1 and CDR2: PRHDT, FYEKMQ (reference sequence). CDR3 length: 15 amino acids. Trimming pared 1 base from V and 1 base from J, leaving 10 bases between. CDR3 nucleotides: TGTGCCAGCAGCTTAGATCGAGGGTGGAACACTGAAGCTTTCTTT. It yields the protein CASSLDRGWNTEAFF.

The CDR3 loop reads CASSRGGGAGELFF. CDR3 DNA sequence: TGCGCCAGCAGCCGGGGGGGCGGGGCCGGGGAGCTGTTTTTT. The chain couples TRBV4-1 to TRBJ2-2; TRBD2 is a possible D gene (7 bases). Germline V gives CDR1 MGHRA, CDR2 YSYEKL. The V end lost 4 bases, the J end lost 6 bases, and 12 bases lay between the germline ends. The CDR3 length is 14 residues.

This clone was counted a single time. The chain joins TRBV28 to TRBJ2-3; 12 bases are shared with TRBD2. V lost 4 bases and J lost 0; bases outside the gene matches: 2. The CDR3 contains 16 residues. Germline V gene lookup returns CDR1 MDHEN and CDR2 SYDVKM. The CDR3 loop is CASSSGTSGSTDTQYF. The CDR3 DNA reads as TGTGCCAGCAGTTCCGGGACTAGCGGGAGCACAGATACGCAGTATTTT. Variable domain in full (rest from reference TRBV28 and TRBJ2-3): DVKVTQSSRYLVKRTGEKVFLECVQDMDHENMFWYRQDPGLGLRLIYFSYDVKMKEKGDIPEGYSVSREKKERFSLILESASTNQTSMYLCASSSGTSGSTDTQYFGPGTRLTVL.

V is TRBV28 and J is TRBJ2-1, with 7 bases fitting TRBD2. The germline V gene encodes CDR1 MDHEN and CDR2 SYDVKM. J gave up 3 bases and V 5 bases, and 10 bases lay outside the gene matches. CDR3 size: 16 residues. DNA for the CDR3: TGTGCCAGCAGTCGCCCCCCCAGCGGGAACTACAATGAGCAGTTCTTC. Its protein product is CASSRPPSGNYNEQFF.

This clone was seen a few times. The chain couples TRBV7-9 to TRBJ2-7; 7 positions agree with TRBD2. V lost 3 bases and J lost 5; bases outside the gene matches: 7. The CDR3 has 14 amino acids. From germline, CDR1 is SEHNR and CDR2 FQNEAQ (reference sequence). CDR3 region: CASSFYGGLNEQYF. The CDR3 DNA sequence: TGTGCCAGCAGCTTTTACGGGGGGTTGAACGAGCAGTACTTC. Full variable domain (missing parts from reference TRBV7-9 and TRBJ2-7): DTGVSQNPRHKITKRGQNVTFRCDPISEHNRLYWYRQTLGQGPEFLTYFQNEAQLEKSRLLSDRFSAERPKGSFSTLEIQRTEQGDSAMYLCASSFYGGLNEQYFGPGTRLTVT.

This clone was recorded a few times. The chain is built from TRBV9 and TRBJ2-7; TRBD2 agrees at 14 bases. V was clipped by 4 bases and J by 2 bases; unmatched bases: 8. This CDR3 comprises 17 residues. The germline CDR1 and CDR2 sequences are SGDLS and YYNGEE. In nucleotides, the CDR3 is TGTGCCAGCAGCCCCGGGACTAGCGGGAGCCTCCCCTACGAGCAGTACTTC. Its protein is CASSPGTSGSLPYEQYF.

The J gene is TRBJ2-7, the V gene TRBV10-3, with 7 bases lining up with TRBD1. V trimming: 10 bases; J trimming: 0 bases; junction bases outside the gene matches: 6. Germline V gene sequence: CDR1 ENHRY, CDR2 SYGVKD. This CDR3 comprises 13 residues. The CDR3 reads CASGQESSYEQYF. DNA of the CDR3: TGTGCCAGCGGACAGGAGAGCTCCTACGAGCAGTACTTC.

The rearrangement links TRBV19 to TRBJ1-1; D is uncertain. The ends were cut back, 2 bases at V and 8 bases at J, with 9 bases in the middle. The CDR3 length is 12 residues. CDR1 is LNHDA and CDR2 is SQIVND in the germline V gene (reference sequence). CDR3 region: CASSIYEGEAFF. CDR3 DNA: TGTGCCAGTAGTATATATGAGGGAGAAGCTTTCTTT.

This chain joins TRBV27 and TRBJ1-1; D is undetermined. Germline values: CDR1 MNHEY, CDR2 SMNVEV (reference sequence). Between the trimmed V and J ends, which lost 3 bases and 1 base, there was a span of 9 bases. This CDR3 has 14 residues. CDR3 loop: CASSFRGPNTEAFF. The CDR3 DNA is TGTGCCAGCAGTTTCAGAGGGCCGAACACTGAAGCTTTCTTT.

The V gene is TRBV9, the J gene TRBJ2-1, with TRBD1 as a possible D gene (5 bases). Germline CDR1 and CDR2: SGDLS and YYNGEE. This CDR3 is 14 amino acids long. Between the trimmed V and J ends, which lost 0 bases and 4 bases, there was a span of 8 bases. CDR3 DNA: TGTGCCAGCAGCGTAGATAAGGGGTACAATGAGCAGTTCTTC. Translating gives CASSVDKGYNEQFF. Complete variable domain (other parts from reference TRBV9 and TRBJ2-1): DSGVTQTPKHLITATGQRVTLRCSPRSGDLSVYWYQQSLDQGLQFLIQYYNGEERAKGNILERFSAQQFPDLHSELNLSSLELGDSALYFCASSVDKGYNEQFFGPGTRLTVL.